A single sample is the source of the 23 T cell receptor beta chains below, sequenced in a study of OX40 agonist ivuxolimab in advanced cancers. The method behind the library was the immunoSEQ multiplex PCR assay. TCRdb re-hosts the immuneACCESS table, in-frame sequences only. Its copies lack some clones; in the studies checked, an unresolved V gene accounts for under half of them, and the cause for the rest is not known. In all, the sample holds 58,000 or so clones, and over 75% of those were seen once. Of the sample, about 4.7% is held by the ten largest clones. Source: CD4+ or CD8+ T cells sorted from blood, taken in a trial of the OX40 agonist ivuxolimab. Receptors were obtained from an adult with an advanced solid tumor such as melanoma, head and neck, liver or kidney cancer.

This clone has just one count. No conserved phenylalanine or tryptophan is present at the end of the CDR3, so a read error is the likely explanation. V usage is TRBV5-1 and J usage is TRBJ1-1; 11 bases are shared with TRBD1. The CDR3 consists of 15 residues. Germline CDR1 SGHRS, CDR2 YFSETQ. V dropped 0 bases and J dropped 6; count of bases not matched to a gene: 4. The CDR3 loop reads CASSLAGTGGAEAFL. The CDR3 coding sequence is TGCGCCAGCAGCTTGGCGGGGACAGGGGGTGCTGAAGCTTTCCTT.

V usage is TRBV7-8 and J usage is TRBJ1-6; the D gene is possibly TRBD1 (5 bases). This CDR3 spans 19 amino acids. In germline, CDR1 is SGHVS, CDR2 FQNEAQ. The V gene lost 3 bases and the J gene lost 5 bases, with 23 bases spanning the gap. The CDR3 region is CASSFSTLRQGSNNSPLHF. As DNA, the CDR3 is TGTGCCAGCAGCTTTTCCACCTTAAGGCAGGGTTCCAATAATTCACCCCTCCACTTT.

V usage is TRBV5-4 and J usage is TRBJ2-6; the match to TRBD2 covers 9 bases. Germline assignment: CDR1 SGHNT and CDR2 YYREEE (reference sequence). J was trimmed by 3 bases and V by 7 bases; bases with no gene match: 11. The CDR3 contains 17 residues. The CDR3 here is CASGPAGGPSGANVLTF. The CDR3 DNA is TGTGCCAGCGGTCCTGCGGGGGGGCCGAGTGGGGCCAACGTCCTGACTTTC.

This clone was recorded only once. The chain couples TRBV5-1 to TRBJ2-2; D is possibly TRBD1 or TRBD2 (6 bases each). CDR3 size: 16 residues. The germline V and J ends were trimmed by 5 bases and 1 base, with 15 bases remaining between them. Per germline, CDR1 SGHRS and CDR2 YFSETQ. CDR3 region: CASRSPGGLNTGELFF. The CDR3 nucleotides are TGCGCCAGCAGGTCCCCCGGGGGCCTGAACACCGGGGAGCTGTTTTTT.

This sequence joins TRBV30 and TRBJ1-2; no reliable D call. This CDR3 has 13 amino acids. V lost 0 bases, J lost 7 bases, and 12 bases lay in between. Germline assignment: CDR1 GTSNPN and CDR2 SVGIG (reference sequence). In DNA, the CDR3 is TGTGCCTGGAGTGTAGCGGGTGCGTTTGGCTACACCTTC. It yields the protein CAWSVAGAFGYTF.

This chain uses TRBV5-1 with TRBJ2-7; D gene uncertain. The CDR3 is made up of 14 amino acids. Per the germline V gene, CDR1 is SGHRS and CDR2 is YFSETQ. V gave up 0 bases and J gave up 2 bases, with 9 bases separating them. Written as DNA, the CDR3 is TGCGCCAGCAGCTTGGCCGGCCGGGCCTACGAGCAGTACTTC. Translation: CASSLAGRAYEQYF.

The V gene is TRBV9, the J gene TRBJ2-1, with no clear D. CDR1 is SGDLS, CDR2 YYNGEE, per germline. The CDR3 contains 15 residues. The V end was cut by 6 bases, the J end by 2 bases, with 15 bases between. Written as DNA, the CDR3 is TGTGCCAGCACCTCCGGACCAAAACCCTACAATGAGCAGTTCTTC. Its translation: CASTSGPKPYNEQFF.

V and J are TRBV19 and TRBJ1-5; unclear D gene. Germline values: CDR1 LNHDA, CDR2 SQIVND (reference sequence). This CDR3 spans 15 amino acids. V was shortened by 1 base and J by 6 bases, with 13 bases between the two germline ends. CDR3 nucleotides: TGTGCCAGTAGTATAGGGGGTTCTCATCCTCAGCCCCAGCATTTT. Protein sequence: CASSIGGSHPQPQHF. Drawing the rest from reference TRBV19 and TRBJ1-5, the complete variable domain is DGGITQSPKYLFRKEGQNVTLSCEQNLNHDAMYWYRQDPGQGLRLIYYSQIVNDFQKGDIAEGYSVSREKKESFPLTVTSAQKNPTAFYLCASSIGGSHPQPQHFGDGTRLSIL.

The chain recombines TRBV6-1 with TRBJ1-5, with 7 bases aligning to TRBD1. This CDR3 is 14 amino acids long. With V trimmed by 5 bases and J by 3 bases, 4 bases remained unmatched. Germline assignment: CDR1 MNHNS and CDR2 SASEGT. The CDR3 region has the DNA TGTGCCAGCAGTCAGGGGGAACCCAATCAGCCCCAGCATTTT. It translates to CASSQGEPNQPQHF.

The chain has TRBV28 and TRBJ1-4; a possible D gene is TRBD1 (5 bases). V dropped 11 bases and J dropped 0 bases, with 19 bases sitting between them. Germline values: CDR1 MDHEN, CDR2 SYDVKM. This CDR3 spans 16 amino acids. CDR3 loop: CAAGRLLWATNEKLFF. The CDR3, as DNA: TGTGCCGCAGGGAGATTGCTTTGGGCAACTAATGAAAAACTGTTTTTT. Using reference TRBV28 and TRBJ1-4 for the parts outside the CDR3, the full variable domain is DVKVTQSSRYLVKRTGEKVFLECVQDMDHENMFWYRQDPGLGLRLIYFSYDVKMKEKGDIPEGYSVSREKKERFSLILESASTNQTSMYLCAAGRLLWATNEKLFFGSGTQLSVL.

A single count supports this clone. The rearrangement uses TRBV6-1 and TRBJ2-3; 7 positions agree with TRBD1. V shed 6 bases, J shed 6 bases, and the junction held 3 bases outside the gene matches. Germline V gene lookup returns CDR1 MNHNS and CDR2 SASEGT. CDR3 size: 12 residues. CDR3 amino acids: CASRGTADTQYF. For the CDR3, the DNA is TGTGCCAGCAGGGGGACAGCTGATACGCAGTATTTT.

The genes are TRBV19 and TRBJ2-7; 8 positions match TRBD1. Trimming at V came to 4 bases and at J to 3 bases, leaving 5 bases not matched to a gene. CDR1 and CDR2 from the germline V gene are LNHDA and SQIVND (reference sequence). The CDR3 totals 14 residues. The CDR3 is CASSRGQGGYEQYF. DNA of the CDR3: TGTGCCAGTAGTAGAGGACAGGGTGGCTACGAGCAGTACTTC.

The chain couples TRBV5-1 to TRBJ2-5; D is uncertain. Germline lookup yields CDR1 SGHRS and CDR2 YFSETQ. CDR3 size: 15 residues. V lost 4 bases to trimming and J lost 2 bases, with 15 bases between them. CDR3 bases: TGCGCCAGCAGCCGAAACCCCAGCGAACAAGAGACCCAGTACTTC. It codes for CASSRNPSEQETQYF. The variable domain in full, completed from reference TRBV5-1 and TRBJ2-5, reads KAGVTQTPRYLIKTRGQQVTLSCSPISGHRSVSWYQQTPGQGLQFLFEYFSETQRNKGNFPGRFSGRQFSNSRSEMNVSTLELGDSALYLCASSRNPSEQETQYFGPGTRLLVL.

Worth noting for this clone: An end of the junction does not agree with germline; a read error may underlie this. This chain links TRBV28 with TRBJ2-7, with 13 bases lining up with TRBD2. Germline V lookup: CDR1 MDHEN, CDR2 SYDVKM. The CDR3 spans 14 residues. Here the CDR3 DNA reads TGTGCCAGCAGTGCGATGGGACTAGCGGGACTAGGAGACTTC. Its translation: CASSAMGLAGLGDF.

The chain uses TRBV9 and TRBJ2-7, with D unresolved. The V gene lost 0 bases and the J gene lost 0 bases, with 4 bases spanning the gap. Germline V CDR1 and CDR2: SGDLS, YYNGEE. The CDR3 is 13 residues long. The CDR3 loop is CASSVGGSYEQYF. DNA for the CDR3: TGTGCCAGCAGCGTAGGGGGCTCCTACGAGCAGTACTTC.

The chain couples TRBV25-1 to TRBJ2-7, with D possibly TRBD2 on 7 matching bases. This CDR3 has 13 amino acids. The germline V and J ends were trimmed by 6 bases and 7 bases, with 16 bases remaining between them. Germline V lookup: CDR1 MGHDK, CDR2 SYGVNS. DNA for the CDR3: TGTGCCAGCAGAGGGGGGGCGCGGGAAGAGCAGTACTTC. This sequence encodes CASRGGAREEQYF.

The CDR3 reads CASSYSSGRETQYF. The CDR3 coding sequence is TGTGCCAGCAGTTACTCATCGGGGAGAGAGACCCAGTACTTC. The V gene is TRBV6-5, the J gene TRBJ2-5; tentative D call: TRBD2 (5 bases). Germline values: CDR1 MNHEY, CDR2 SVGAGI. V lost 0 bases and J lost 4, with 9 bases in between. The CDR3 totals 14 residues.

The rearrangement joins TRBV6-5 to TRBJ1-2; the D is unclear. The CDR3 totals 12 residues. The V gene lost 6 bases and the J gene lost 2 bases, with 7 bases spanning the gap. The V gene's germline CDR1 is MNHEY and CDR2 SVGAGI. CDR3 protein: CASRTRNYGYTF. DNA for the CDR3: TGTGCCAGCAGGACACGGAACTATGGCTACACCTTC.

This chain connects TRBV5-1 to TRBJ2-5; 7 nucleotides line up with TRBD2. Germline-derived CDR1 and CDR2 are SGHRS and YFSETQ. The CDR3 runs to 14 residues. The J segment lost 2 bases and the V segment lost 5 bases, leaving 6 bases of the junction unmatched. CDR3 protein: CASSLADRQETQYF. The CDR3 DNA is TGCGCCAGCAGTCTAGCGGACCGGCAAGAGACCCAGTACTTC.

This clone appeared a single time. CDR3 in DNA: TGTGCCAGCCAAAAAGAGACCCAGTACTTC. It encodes CASQKETQYF. V and J are TRBV19 and TRBJ2-5, with unresolved D. V gave up 9 bases and J gave up 3 bases, with 5 bases separating them. The CDR3 extends over 10 amino acids. Germline V gene sequence: CDR1 LNHDA, CDR2 SQIVND (reference sequence).

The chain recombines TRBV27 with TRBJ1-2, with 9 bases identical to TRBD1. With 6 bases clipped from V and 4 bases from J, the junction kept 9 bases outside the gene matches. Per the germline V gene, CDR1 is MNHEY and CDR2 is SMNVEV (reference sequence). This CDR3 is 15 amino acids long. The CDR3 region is CASSKTGGAGYGYTF. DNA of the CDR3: TGTGCCAGCAGCAAAACAGGGGGCGCCGGCTATGGCTACACCTTC.

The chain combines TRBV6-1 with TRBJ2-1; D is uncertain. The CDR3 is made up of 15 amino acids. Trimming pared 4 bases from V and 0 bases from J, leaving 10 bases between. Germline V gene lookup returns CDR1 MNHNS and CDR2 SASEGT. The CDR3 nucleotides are TGTGCCAGCAGTGCAAGCCGCAGCTCCTACAATGAGCAGTTCTTC. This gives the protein CASSASRSSYNEQFF.

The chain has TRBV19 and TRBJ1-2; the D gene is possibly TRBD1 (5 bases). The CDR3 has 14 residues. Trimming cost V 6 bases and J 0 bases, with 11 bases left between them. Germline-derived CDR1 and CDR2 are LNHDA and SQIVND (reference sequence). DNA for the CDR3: TGTGCCAGTAGCCTACAGGAAACTAACTATGGCTACACCTTC. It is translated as CASSLQETNYGYTF.